One sample yielded the 15 T cell receptor beta chains listed below, sequenced in a study of blood T cell repertoires in COVID-19. TCRdb's copy holds only in-frame clones and misses some; the assay was immunoSEQ multiplex PCR. Among roughly 140,000 clones listed, 65% to 90% were seen once. Sequenced material: peripheral blood. The receptors were sampled from a woman between 50 and 59 years old in a cohort sampled during active or convalescent COVID-19.

The chain uses TRBV11-2 and TRBJ2-5, with D hard to call. With 0 bases removed from V and 5 bases from J, the gap between germline ends came to 4 bases. CDR1 SGHAT and CDR2 FQNNGV come from the germline V gene. The CDR3 totals 12 residues. The CDR3 nucleotides read TGTGCCAGCAGCTTAGACCGGGAGACCCAGTACTTC. Translated, it gives CASSLDRETQYF.

The V gene is TRBV19, the J gene TRBJ2-4; D not certain. Germline CDR1 is LNHDA and CDR2 is SQIVND (reference sequence). The length of the CDR3 is 16 residues. V dropped 0 bases and J dropped 3 bases, with 12 bases sitting between them. The CDR3 loop is CASSIDRVDYKNIQYF. CDR3 in DNA: TGTGCCAGTAGTATAGATCGGGTAGATTACAAAAACATTCAGTACTTC.

The chain has TRBV24-1 and TRBJ2-3; TRBD2 matches 7 bases. The CDR3 loop spans 14 amino acids. Germline V gene lookup returns CDR1 KGHDR and CDR2 SFDVKD. V was pared by 8 bases and J by 2 bases, with 6 bases of the junction left unmatched. CDR3 in amino acids: CATTQSGDTDTQYF. Here the CDR3 DNA reads TGTGCCACCACCCAAAGCGGGGACACAGATACGCAGTATTTT.

The chain uses TRBV27 and TRBJ1-5; D gene ambiguous. The CDR3 totals 15 residues. Trimming removed 3 bases at V and 5 bases at J, with 14 bases between. The germline CDR1 and CDR2 sequences are MNHEY and SMNVEV (reference sequence). The CDR3 DNA reads TGTGCCAGCAGTTTTCTGACGGGTCTGGATCAGCCCCAGCATTTT. Its protein product is CASSFLTGLDQPQHF.

The genes are TRBV7-7 and TRBJ2-5; 10 bases are shared with TRBD1. J was trimmed by 0 bases and V by 5 bases; bases with no gene match: 3. This CDR3 has 15 residues. Per the germline V gene, CDR1 is SSHAT and CDR2 is FNYEAQ (reference sequence). The CDR3 loop is CASSTGQGNQETQYF. The CDR3 DNA reads TGTGCCAGCAGCACGGGACAGGGGAACCAAGAGACCCAGTACTTC.

In its sample, this clone was seen many times. The J gene is TRBJ1-2, the V gene TRBV5-1, with 8 bases fitting TRBD1. CDR3 length: 13 residues. Looked up from germline, CDR1 is SGHRS and CDR2 is YFSETQ. The V and J ends lost 4 bases and 7 bases, in that order; junction bases with no gene match: 6. For the CDR3, the DNA is TGCGCCAGCAGCGAGGACAGGGCAGGTGGCTACACCTTC. Protein sequence: CASSEDRAGGYTF.

The chain links TRBV11-2 to TRBJ2-7, with D maybe TRBD1 (6 bases). CDR1 is SGHAT, CDR2 FQNNGV, per germline. This CDR3 has 16 amino acids. V was trimmed by 5 bases and J by 3 bases, leaving 20 bases between them. The CDR3 loop is CASSQGRAGVGYEQYF. DNA of the CDR3: TGTGCCAGCAGCCAGGGTCGGGCAGGGGTGGGCTACGAGCAGTACTTC.

V usage is TRBV30 and J usage is TRBJ1-1; D is ambiguous. Germline V gene data show CDR1 as GTSNPN and CDR2 as SVGIG (reference sequence). V lost 5 bases and J 1 base, leaving 11 bases between the germline ends. The CDR3 runs to 13 residues. CDR3 region: CAWARTQNTEAFF. CDR3 nucleotide sequence: TGTGCCTGGGCCCGTACACAGAACACTGAAGCTTTCTTT.

This chain joins TRBV6-1 and TRBJ1-5; 7 bases line up with TRBD1. The germline gives CDR1 MNHNS, CDR2 SASEGT. J was trimmed by 5 bases and V by 3 bases; bases with no gene match: 4. This CDR3 is built from 14 residues. CDR3 bases: TGTGCCAGCAGTGAGACAGGGCTTCATCAGCCCCAGCATTTT. Translation: CASSETGLHQPQHF.

The chain has TRBV4-1 and TRBJ1-2; 11 positions agree with TRBD1. V was clipped by 5 bases and J by 3 bases; unmatched bases: 5. Germline CDR1 is MGHRA and CDR2 is YSYEKL. This CDR3 region has 15 residues. The CDR3 reads CASSKGQGADYGYTF. CDR3 sequence (DNA): TGCGCCAGCAGCAAAGGACAGGGGGCTGACTATGGCTACACCTTC.

This chain uses TRBV5-1 with TRBJ2-2, with a weak D call TRBD2 (6 bases). This CDR3 contains 16 residues. Germline values: CDR1 SGHRS, CDR2 YFSETQ. Trimming shortened V by 0 bases and J by 0 bases, and 9 bases separated the two germline ends. CDR3 residues: CASSLVGLTNTGELFF. As DNA, the CDR3 is TGCGCCAGCAGCTTGGTGGGACTGACGAACACCGGGGAGCTGTTTTTT.

The V gene is TRBV19, the J gene TRBJ1-4; D call uncertain. Trimming cost V 3 bases and J 7 bases, with 12 bases left between them. There are 14 residues in the CDR3. Germline-derived CDR1 and CDR2 are LNHDA and SQIVND (reference sequence). The chain's CDR3 is CASSIGELGEKLFF. In DNA form, the CDR3 reads TGTGCCAGTAGTATTGGGGAGTTGGGTGAAAAACTGTTTTTT.

The J gene is TRBJ1-1, the V gene TRBV10-3, with 7 bases lining up with TRBD1. Looked up from germline, CDR1 is ENHRY and CDR2 is SYGVKD. Germline trimming cut 4 bases from V and 2 bases from J; bases unmatched to any gene: 10. CDR3 length: 16 amino acids. CDR3 in amino acids: CAISVWEKGANTEAFF. The DNA of the CDR3 is TGTGCCATCAGTGTATGGGAGAAGGGGGCCAACACTGAAGCTTTCTTT.

V gene TRBV7-9 combines with J gene TRBJ2-7; perhaps TRBD2 as D (5 bases). The germline gives CDR1 SEHNR, CDR2 FQNEAQ (reference sequence). The CDR3 runs to 14 residues. Trimming left V 5 bases short and J 3 bases short, with 14 bases between. CDR3 sequence: CASSLLTGNYEQYF. CDR3 DNA sequence: TGTGCCAGCAGCCTACTCACCGGGAACTACGAGCAGTACTTC.

About this clone itself: The junction departs from the called germline gene at one end, perhaps through a read error. The chain joins TRBV7-7 to TRBJ2-5; tentative D call: TRBD1 (5 bases). CDR3 length: 16 residues. Germline loops: CDR1 SSHAT, CDR2 FNYEAQ (reference sequence). CDR3 DNA: TGTGCTAGCAGCTTAAGTTGGGCAGGGCTTCAAGAGACCCAGTACTTC. Its translation is CASSLSWAGLQETQYF.